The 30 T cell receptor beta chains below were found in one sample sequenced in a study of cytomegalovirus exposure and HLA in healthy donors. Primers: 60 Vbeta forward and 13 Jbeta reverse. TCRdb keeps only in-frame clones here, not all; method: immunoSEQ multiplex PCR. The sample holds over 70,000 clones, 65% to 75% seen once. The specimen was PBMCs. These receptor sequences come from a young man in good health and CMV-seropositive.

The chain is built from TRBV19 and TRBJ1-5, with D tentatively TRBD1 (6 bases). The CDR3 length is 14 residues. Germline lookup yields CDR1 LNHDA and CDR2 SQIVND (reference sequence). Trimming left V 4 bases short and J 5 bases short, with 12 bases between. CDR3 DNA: TGTGCCAGTAGTACGCCGCAGGGGTATCAGCCCCAGCATTTT. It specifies CASSTPQGYQPQHF. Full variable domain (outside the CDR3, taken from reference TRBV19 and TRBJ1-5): DGGITQSPKYLFRKEGQNVTLSCEQNLNHDAMYWYRQDPGQGLRLIYYSQIVNDFQKGDIAEGYSVSREKKESFPLTVTSAQKNPTAFYLCASSTPQGYQPQHFGDGTRLSIL.

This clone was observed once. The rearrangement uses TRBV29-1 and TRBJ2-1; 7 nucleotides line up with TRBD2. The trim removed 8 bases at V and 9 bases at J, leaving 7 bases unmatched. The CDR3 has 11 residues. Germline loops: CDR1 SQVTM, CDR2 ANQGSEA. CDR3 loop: CSIQAGREQFF. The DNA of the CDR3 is TGCAGCATCCAAGCGGGGCGTGAGCAGTTCTTC.

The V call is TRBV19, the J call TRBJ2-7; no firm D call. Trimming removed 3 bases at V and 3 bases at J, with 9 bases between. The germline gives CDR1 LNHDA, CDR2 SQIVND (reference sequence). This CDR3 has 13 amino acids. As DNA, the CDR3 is TGTGCCAGTAGTATTAATCCCGGCTACGAGCAGTACTTC. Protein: CASSINPGYEQYF.

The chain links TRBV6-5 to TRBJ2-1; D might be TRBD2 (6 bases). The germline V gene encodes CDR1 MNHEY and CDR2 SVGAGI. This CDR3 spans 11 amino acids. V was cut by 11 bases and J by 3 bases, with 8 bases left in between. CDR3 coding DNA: TGTGCCGCGGGGCGCTACAATGAGCAGTTCTTC. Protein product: CAAGRYNEQFF.

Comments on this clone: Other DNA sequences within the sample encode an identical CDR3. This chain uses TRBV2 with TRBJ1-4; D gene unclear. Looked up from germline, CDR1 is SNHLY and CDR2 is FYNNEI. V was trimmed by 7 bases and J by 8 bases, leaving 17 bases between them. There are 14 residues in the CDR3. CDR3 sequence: CASKTQLGEEKLFF. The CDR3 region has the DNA TGTGCCAGCAAGACCCAGTTGGGCGAAGAAAAACTGTTTTTT.

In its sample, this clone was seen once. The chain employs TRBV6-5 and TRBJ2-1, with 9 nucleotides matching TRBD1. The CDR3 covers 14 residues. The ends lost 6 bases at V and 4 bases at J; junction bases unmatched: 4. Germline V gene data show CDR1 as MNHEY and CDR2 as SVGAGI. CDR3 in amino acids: CASSLGQGYNEQFF. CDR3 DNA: TGTGCCAGCAGCCTGGGACAGGGATACAATGAGCAGTTCTTC.

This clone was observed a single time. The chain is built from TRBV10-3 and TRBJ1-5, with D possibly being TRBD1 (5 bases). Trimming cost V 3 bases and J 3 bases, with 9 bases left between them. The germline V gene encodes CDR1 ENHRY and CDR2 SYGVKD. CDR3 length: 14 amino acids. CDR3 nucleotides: TGTGCCATCAGTGACCAGGGCTCCAATCAGCCCCAGCATTTT. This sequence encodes CAISDQGSNQPQHF.

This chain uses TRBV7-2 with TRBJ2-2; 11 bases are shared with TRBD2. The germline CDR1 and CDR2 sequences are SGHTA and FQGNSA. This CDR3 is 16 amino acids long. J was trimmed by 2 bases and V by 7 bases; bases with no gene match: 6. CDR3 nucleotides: TGTGCCAGCAAGACAGGGACTAGCGGAAACACCGGGGAGCTGTTTTTT. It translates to CASKTGTSGNTGELFF.

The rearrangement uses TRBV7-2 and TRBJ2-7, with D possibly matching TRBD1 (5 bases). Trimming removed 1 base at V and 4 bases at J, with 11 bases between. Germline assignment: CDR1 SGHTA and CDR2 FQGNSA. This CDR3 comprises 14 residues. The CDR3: CASSLEGEFYEQYF. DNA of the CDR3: TGTGCCAGCAGCTTAGAAGGGGAATTTTACGAGCAGTACTTC.

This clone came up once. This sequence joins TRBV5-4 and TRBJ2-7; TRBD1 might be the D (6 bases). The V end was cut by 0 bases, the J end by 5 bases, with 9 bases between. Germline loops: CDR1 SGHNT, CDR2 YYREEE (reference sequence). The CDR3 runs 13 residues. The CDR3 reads CASSLAGVNEQYF. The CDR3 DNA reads TGTGCCAGCAGCTTGGCAGGGGTTAACGAGCAGTACTTC.

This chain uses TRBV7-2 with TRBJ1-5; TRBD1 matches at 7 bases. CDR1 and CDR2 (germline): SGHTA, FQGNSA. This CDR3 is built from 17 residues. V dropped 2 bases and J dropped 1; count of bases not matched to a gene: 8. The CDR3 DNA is TGTGCCAGCAGCTTACCACCGGGACAGCTGAGCAATCAGCCCCAGCATTTT. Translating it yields CASSLPPGQLSNQPQHF.

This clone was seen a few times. CDR3 nucleotide sequence: TGTGCCAGCAGCTTTACAGGGGCCTATGGCTACACCTTC. This encodes CASSFTGAYGYTF. The chain employs TRBV7-9 and TRBJ1-2; 7 bases are shared with TRBD1. V was clipped by 3 bases and J by 4 bases; unmatched bases: 2. Germline V gives CDR1 SEHNR, CDR2 FQNEAQ (reference sequence). This CDR3 spans 13 amino acids. The entire variable domain, with the rest obtained from reference TRBV7-9 and TRBJ1-2, is as follows: DTGVSQNPRHKITKRGQNVTFRCDPISEHNRLYWYRQTLGQGPEFLTYFQNEAQLEKSRLLSDRFSAERPKGSFSTLEIQRTEQGDSAMYLCASSFTGAYGYTFGSGTRLTVV.

CDR3 sequence reads: CARTRDNRNTEAFF. CDR3 DNA: TGTGCCAGGACCCGGGACAATAGAAACACTGAAGCTTTCTTT. The rearrangement uses TRBV2 and TRBJ1-1; tentatively, D is TRBD1 (6 bases). The CDR3 is 14 amino acids. The V gene's germline CDR1 is SNHLY and CDR2 FYNNEI. The ends were cut back, 9 bases at V and 2 bases at J, with 16 bases in the middle.

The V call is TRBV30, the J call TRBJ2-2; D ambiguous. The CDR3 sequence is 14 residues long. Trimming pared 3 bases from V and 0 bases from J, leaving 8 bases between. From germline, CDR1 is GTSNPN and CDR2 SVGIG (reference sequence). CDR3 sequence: CAWRPTANTGELFF. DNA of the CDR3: TGTGCCTGGAGGCCCACAGCGAACACCGGGGAGCTGTTTTTT.

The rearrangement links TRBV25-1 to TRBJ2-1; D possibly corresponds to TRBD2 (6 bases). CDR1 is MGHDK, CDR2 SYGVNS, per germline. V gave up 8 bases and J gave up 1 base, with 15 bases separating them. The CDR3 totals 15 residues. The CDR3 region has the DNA TGTGCCAGCGAAAGGCGGGAAGGGTCCTACAATGAGCAGTTCTTC. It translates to CASERREGSYNEQFF.

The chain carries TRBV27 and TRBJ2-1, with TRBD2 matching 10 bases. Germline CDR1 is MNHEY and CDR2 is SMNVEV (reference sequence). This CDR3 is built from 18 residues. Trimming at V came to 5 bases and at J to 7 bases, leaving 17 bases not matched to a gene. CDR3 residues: CASSPAGTSALLGNEQFF. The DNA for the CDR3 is TGTGCCAGCAGTCCCGCCGGGACTAGCGCCCTTCTAGGGAATGAGCAGTTCTTC.

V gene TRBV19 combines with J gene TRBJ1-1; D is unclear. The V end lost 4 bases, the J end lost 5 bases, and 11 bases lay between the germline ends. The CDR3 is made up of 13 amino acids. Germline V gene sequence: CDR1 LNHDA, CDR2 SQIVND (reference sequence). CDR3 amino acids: CASSTQVSTEAFF. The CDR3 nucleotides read TGTGCCAGTAGTACCCAGGTTAGTACTGAAGCTTTCTTT.

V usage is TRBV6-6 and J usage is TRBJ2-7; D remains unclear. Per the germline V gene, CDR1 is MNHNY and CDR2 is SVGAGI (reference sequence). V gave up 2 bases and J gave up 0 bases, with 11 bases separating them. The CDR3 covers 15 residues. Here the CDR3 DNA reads TGTGCCAGCAGTTACGAAGCGCGAAGCTCCTACGAGCAGTACTTC. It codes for CASSYEARSSYEQYF.

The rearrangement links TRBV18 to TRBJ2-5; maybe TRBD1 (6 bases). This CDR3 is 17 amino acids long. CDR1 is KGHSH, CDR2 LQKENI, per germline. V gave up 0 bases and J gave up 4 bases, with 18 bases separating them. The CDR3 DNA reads TGTGCCAGCTCACCACCGGATTCGCGGGCAGGGGTAGAGACCCAGTACTTC. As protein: CASSPPDSRAGVETQYF.

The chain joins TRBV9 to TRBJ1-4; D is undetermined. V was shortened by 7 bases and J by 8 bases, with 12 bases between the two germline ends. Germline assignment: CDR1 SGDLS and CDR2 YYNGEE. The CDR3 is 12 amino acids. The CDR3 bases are TGTGCCAGCGGAGGGTCGGGGGAAAAACTGTTTTTT. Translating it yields CASGGSGEKLFF.

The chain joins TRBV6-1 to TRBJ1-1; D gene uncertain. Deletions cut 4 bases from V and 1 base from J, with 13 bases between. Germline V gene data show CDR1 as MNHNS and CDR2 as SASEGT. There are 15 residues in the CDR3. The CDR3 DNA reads TGTGCCAGCAGTGTCACAAGACTGGGGAACACTGAAGCTTTCTTT. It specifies CASSVTRLGNTEAFF.

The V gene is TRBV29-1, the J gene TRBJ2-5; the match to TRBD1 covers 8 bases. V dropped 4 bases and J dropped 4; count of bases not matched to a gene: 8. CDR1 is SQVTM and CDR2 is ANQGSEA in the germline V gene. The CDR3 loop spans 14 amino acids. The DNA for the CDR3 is TGCAGCGTTGTAAGGACAGGGAATCGAGAGACCCAGTACTTC. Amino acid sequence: CSVVRTGNRETQYF.

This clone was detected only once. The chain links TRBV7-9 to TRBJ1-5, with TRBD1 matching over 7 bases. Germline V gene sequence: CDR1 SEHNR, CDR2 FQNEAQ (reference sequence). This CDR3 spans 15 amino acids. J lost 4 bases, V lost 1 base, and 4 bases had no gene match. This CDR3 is CASSLVGQVNQPQHF. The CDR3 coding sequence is TGTGCCAGCAGCTTAGTCGGACAGGTAAATCAGCCCCAGCATTTT.

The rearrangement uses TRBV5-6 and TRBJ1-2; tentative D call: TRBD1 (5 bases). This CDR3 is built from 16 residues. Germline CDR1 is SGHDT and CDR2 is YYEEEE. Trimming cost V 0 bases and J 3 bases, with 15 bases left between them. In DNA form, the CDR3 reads TGTGCCAGCAGCTTGGGTAATCGGGACTCCGACTATGGCTACACCTTC. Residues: CASSLGNRDSDYGYTF. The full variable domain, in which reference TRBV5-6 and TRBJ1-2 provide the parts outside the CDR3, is DAGVTQSPTHLIKTRGQQVTLRCSPKSGHDTVSWYQQALGQGPQFIFQYYEEEERQRGNFPDRFSGHQFPNYSSELNVNALLLGDSALYLCASSLGNRDSDYGYTFGSGTRLTVV.

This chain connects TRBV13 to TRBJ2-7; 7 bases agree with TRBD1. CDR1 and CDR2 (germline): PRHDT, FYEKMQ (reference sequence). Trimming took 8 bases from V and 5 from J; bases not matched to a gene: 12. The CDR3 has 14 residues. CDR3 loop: CASQGDRQQDEQYF. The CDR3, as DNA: TGTGCCAGCCAAGGGGACAGACAACAGGACGAGCAGTACTTC.

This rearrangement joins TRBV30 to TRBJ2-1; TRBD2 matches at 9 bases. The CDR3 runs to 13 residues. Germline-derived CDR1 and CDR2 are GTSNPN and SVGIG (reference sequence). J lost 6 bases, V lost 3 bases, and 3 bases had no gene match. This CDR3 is CAWRLAGSNEQFF. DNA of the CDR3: TGTGCCTGGAGACTAGCGGGTTCCAATGAGCAGTTCTTC.

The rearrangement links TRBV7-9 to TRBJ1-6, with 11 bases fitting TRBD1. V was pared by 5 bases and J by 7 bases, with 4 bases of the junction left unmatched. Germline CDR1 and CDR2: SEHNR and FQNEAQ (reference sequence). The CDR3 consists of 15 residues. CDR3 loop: CASSPRTGGNSPLHF. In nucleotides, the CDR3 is TGTGCCAGCAGCCCCCGGACAGGGGGCAATTCACCCCTCCACTTT.

CDR3 in amino acids: CASSSHSGNTIYF. Written as DNA, the CDR3 is TGCGCCAGCAGCTCCCACTCTGGAAACACCATATATTTT. The chain has TRBV5-1 and TRBJ1-3; D gene ambiguous. V dropped 3 bases and J dropped 0 bases, with 4 bases sitting between them. CDR1 is SGHRS, CDR2 YFSETQ, per germline. The CDR3 extends over 13 amino acids.

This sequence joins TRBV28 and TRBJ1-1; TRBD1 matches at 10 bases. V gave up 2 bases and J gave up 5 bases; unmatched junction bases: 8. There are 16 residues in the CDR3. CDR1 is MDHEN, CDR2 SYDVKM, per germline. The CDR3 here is CASSLVDRGTKTEAFF. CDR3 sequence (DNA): TGTGCCAGCAGTTTAGTGGACAGGGGGACAAAGACTGAAGCTTTCTTT.

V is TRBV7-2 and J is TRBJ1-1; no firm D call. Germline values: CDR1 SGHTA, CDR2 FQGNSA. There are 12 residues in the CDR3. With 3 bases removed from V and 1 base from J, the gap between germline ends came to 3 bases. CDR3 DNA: TGTGCCAGCAGCTTCGGGAACACTGAAGCTTTCTTT. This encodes CASSFGNTEAFF.